The TCR beta chain under discussion was sequenced for a study of blood T cells in healthy people across ages. Trimming took off 3 bases at V and 3 bases at J, with 15 bases between the two ends. Germline assignment: CDR1 LGHNA and CDR2 YNFKEQ. This CDR3 is 16 amino acids long. This clonotype was counted a few times. Sample-barcoded 5' priming and a J-beta primer mix drove a second PCR of roughly 7 to 11 cycles. Each CDR3 protein is one row after TCRdb ran MiXCR on the 5' RACE reads. The table has about 1.5 million distinct CDR3 sequences, around 39% seen once. The chain combines TRBV4-2 with TRBJ2-1; D unresolved. The sequenced sample consisted of blood. The source of this sequence is a woman in her late teens or twenties in good health. CDR3 amino acids: CASSQEASLIYNEQFF. CDR3 in DNA: TGTGCCAGCAGCCAGGAAGCTAGTCTAATCTACAATGAGCAGTTCTTC.